This T cell receptor beta chain was recorded in a study of CD8+ T cells in alopecia areata. Overall study context: Tofacitinib therapy lasting 6 to 18 months was followed by 6 months off drug.

Treatment noted: oral pan-JAK inhibitor, 5-10 mg twice daily. Following RNA extraction, reverse transcription yielded cDNA that acted as the sequencing template. The repertoire was sequenced with immunoSEQ multiplex PCR; TCRdb's copy has only in-frame clones and lacks some. The sample has 170,000 or so clones, 58% seen once. A note on this clone: Its matching antigen is unknown.

General observations from the study: Both scalp clonality and the expanded CD8+ clones among the top 100 showed a significant decrease with tofacitinib. Many of the expanded lesional clones endured in scalp and blood while on tofacitinib.

V lost 4 bases to trimming and J lost 4 bases, with 3 bases between them. The CDR3 is 12 amino acids. Per germline, CDR1 SGHDT and CDR2 YYEEEE. V and J are TRBV5-6 and TRBJ2-6; unclear D gene. The sample consisted of CD8+ T cells sorted from blood, taken at week 24, from a patient treated with tofacitinib. The TCR comes from a human donor with alopecia areata. CDR3 residues: CASSHGANVLTF. Written as DNA, the CDR3 is TGTGCCAGCAGCCACGGGGCCAACGTCCTGACTTTC.